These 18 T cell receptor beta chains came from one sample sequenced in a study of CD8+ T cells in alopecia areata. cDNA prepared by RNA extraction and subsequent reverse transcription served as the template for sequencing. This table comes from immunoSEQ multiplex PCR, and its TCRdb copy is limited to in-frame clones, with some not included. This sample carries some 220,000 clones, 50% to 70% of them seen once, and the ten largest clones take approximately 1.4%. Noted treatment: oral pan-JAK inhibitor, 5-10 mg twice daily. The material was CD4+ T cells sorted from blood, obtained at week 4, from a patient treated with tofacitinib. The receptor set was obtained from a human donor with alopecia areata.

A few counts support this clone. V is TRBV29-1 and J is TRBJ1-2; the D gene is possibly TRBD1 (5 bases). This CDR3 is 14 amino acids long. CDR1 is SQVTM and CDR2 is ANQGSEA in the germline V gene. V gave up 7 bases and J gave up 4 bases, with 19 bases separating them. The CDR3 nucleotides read TGCAGCGCCTTTTGGGGGACTCCTACCTATGGCTACACCTTC. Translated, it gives CSAFWGTPTYGYTF.

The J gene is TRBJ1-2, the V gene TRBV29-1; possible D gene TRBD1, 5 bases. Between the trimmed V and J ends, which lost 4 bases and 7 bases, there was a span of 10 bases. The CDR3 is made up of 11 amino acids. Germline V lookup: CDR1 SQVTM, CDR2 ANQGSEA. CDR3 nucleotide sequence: TGCAGCGTTGTTGAACAGGCTGGCTACACCTTC. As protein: CSVVEQAGYTF.

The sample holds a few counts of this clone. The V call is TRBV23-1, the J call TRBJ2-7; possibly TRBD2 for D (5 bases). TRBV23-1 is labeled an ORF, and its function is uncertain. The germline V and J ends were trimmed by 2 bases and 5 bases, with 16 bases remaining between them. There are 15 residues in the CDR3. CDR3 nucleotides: TGCGCCAGCAGTCAAGGAAACAAAGGGCGGGACGAGCAGTACTTC. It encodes CASSQGNKGRDEQYF.

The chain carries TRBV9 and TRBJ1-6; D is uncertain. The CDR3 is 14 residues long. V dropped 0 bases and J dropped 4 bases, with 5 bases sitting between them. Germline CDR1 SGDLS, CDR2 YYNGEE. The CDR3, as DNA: TGTGCCAGCAGCGTAGTTCCATATAATTCACCCCTCCACTTT. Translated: CASSVVPYNSPLHF.

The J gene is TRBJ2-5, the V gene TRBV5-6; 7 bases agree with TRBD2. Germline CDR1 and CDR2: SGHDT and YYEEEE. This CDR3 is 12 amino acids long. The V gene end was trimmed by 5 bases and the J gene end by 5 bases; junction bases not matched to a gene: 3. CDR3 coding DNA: TGTGCCAGCAGAGGGGAGGGGGAGACCCAGTACTTC. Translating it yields CASRGEGETQYF.

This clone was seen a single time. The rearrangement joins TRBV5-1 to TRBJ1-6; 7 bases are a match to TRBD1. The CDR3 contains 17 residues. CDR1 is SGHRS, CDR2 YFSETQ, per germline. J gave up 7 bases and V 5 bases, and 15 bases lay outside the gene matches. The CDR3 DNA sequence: TGCGCCAGCAGATCCATACCTACAGGGGCCCTCAATTCACCCCTCCACTTT. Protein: CASRSIPTGALNSPLHF.

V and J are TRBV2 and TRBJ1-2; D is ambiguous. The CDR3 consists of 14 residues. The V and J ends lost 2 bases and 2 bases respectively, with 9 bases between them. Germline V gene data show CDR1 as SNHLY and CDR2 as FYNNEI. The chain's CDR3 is CASSEYGENYGYTF. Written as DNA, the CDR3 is TGTGCCAGCAGTGAATACGGGGAGAACTATGGCTACACCTTC.

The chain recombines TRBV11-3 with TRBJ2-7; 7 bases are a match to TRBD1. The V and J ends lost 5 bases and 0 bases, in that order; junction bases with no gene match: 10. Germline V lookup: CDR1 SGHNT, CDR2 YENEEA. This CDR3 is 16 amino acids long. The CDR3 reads CASSPAGTALSYEQYF. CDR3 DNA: TGTGCCAGCAGCCCAGCCGGGACAGCACTCTCCTACGAGCAGTACTTC.

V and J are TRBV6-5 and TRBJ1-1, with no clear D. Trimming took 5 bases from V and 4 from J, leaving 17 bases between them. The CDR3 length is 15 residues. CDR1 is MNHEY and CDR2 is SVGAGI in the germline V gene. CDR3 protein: CASSTPGRAGTEAFF. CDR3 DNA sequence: TGTGCCAGCAGTACCCCCGGGAGGGCGGGCACTGAAGCTTTCTTT.

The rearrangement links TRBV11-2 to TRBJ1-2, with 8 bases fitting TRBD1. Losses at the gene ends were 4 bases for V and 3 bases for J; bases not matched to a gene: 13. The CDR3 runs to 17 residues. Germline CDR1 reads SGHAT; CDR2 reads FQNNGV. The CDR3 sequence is CASSSGTTGGSYYGYTF. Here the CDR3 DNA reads TGTGCCAGCAGCTCAGGAACAACAGGGGGGTCATACTATGGCTACACCTTC.

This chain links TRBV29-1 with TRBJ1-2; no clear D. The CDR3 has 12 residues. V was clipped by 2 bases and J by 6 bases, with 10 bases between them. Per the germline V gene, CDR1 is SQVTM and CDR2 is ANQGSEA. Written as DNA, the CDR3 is TGCAGCGTTGAAAAGGAGCCCCATGGCTACACCTTC. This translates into CSVEKEPHGYTF.

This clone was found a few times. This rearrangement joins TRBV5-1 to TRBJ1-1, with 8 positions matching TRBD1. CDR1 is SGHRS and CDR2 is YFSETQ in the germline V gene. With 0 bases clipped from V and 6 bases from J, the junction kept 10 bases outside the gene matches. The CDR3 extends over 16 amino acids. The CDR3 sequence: CASSLGQGTRRAEAFF. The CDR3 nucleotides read TGCGCCAGCAGCTTGGGACAGGGGACCCGGAGGGCTGAAGCTTTCTTT.

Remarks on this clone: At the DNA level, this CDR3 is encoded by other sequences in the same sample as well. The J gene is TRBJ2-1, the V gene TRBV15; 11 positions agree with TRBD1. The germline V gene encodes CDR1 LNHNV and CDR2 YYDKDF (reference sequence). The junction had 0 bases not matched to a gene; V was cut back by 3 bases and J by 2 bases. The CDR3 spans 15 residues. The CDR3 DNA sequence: TGTGCCACCAGCAGGGGACAGGGGGCCTACAATGAGCAGTTCTTC. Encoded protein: CATSRGQGAYNEQFF.

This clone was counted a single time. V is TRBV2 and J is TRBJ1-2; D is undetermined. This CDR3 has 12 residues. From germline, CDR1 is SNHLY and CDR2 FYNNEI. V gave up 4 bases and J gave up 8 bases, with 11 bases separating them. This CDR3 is CASSGGEGGYTF. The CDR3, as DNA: TGTGCCAGCAGTGGCGGGGAGGGAGGCTACACCTTC.

The CDR3 DNA reads TGCGCCAGCAGCTTGGACACCACCACAGATACGCAGTATTTT. This sequence encodes CASSLDTTTDTQYF. The rearrangement joins TRBV5-1 to TRBJ2-3; D is unclear. The germline gives CDR1 SGHRS, CDR2 YFSETQ. V was cut by 0 bases and J by 2 bases, with 7 bases left in between. The CDR3 is made up of 14 amino acids.

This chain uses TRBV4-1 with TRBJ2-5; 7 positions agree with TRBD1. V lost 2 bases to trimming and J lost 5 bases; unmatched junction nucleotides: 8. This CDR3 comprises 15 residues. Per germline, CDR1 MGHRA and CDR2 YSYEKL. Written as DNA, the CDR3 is TGCGCCAGCAGCCAACCTAGTAAGGGACAGGAGACCCAGTACTTC. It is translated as CASSQPSKGQETQYF.

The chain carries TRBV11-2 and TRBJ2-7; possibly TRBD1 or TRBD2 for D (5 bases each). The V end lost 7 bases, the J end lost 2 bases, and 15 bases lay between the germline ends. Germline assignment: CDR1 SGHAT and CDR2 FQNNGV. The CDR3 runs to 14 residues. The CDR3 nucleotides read TGTGCCAGCACCCGGGACGCCCGCCCCTACGAGCAGTACTTC. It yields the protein CASTRDARPYEQYF.

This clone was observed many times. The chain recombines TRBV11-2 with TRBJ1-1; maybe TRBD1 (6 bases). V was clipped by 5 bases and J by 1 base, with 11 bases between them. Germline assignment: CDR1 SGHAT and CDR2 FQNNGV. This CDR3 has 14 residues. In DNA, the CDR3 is TGTGCCAGCAGCATAAACAGGGCGAACACTGAAGCTTTCTTT. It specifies CASSINRANTEAFF.